This TCR beta chain was obtained from a study of blood T cell repertoires in COVID-19 (dated by TCRdb to the early 2020s). Concerning the study at large: The collaborator samples originated in the United States, Italy and Spain and spanned the acute and convalescent phases of COVID-19. Deeply sampled blood TCRbeta repertoires from subjects exposed to, actively infected with, or recovered from COVID-19 were included in the dataset. A freely available public database, intended as a resource for researchers studying the immune response to SARS-CoV-2, is where the repertoires were released. Where HLA class I and class II types were available, the types were taken from metadata supplied by the sample provider, not from assay-based typing. A de-identified subject ID, COVID-19 status, age in years and sex were almost always included in the sample metadata. The prospective study material was composed of cDNA or gDNA derived from T cells, B-cell-depleted T cells, or PBMCs. The samples were drawn from the first 160 participants of the ongoing ImmuneRACE study and from more than 1,000 subjects provided by 6 global collaborators.

What the work shows at the level of the full study, not this receptor alone: How much clinical and demographic metadata was included differed by source and by participant, and the metadata was provided uncurated.

The collaborating institutions used their own protocols to collect whole blood in K2EDTA tubes. For TCRbeta analysis, collaborators shipped samples in one of three forms: frozen whole blood, isolated PBMCs, or DNA extracted from either of those sample types. TCRbeta CDR3 regions were amplified from genomic DNA using the immunoSEQ Assay, a bias-controlled multiplex PCR. On the study's bioinformatics: Nucleated cell counts per sample were estimated from amplification of reference gene primers within the assay. To quantify the absolute abundance of each unique TCRbeta CDR3 rearrangement, sequence reads were collapsed and filtered. For each sample, productive Simpson clonality was calculated as the square root of Simpson's diversity index over productive rearrangements. The source is immuneACCESS, and TCRdb retained only in-frame sequences with V and J called. Part of the clones is not carried over; for the studies checked, unresolved V genes explain less than half of this, and the remainder is unexplained. V and J calls and clone size are given by that table; D and trimming were obtained from the DNA. The sample records over 130,000 clones, around 82% of which are singletons. More than 3.5% of the sample is held by the ten biggest clonotypes.

Remarks on this clone: The specificity of this receptor is unknown. No base qualities exist here, and no much larger clone lies one base off it.

Source material: peripheral blood. This TCR derives from a woman in her sixties with acute or convalescent COVID-19.

The CDR3 sequence is CASSFEAPRGSNYGYTF. At the DNA level, the sequence is TGTGCCAGCAGCTTCGAGGCCCCCCGCGGCTCTAACTATGGCTACACCTTC. The chain employs TRBV7-9 and TRBJ1-2; the D gene cannot be named for sure. The CDR3 goes from the cysteine to the phenylalanine over 17 residues. Only CDR3 DNA is held: 51 bases, read in frame from base 1. V is pared back by 3 bases and J by 0 bases, with 17 bases lying between the germline termini. CDR1 and CDR2 are read off the germline V gene (reference sequence) as SEHNR and FQNEAQ.